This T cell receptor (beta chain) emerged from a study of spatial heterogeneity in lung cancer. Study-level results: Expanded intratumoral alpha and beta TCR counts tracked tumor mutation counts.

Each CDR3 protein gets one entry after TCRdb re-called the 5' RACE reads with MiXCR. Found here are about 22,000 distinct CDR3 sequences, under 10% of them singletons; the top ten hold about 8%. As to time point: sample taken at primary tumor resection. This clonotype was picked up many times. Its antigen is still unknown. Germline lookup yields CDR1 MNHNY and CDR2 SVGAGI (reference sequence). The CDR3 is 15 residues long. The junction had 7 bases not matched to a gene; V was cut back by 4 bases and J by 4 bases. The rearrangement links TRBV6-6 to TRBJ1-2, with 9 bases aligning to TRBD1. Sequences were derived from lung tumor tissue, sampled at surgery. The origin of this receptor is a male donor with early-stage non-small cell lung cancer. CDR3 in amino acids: CASSSTSDRGYGYTF. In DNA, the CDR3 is TGTGCCAGCAGTTCCACCTCGGACAGGGGCTATGGCTACACCTTC.